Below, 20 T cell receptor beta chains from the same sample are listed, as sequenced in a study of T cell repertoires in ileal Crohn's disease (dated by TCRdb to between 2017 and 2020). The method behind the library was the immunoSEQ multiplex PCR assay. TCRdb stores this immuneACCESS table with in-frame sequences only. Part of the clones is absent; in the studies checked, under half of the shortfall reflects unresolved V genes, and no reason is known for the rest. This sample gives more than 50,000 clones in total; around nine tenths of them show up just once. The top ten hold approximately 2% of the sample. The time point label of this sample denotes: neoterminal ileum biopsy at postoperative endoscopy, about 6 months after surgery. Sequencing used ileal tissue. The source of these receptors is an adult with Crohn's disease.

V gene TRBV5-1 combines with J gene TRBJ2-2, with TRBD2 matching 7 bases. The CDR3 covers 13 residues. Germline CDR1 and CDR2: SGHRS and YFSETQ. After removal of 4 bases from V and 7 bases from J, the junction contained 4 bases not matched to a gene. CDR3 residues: CASSLQRGGELFF. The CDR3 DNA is TGCGCCAGCAGCCTACAGCGGGGCGGGGAGCTGTTTTTT.

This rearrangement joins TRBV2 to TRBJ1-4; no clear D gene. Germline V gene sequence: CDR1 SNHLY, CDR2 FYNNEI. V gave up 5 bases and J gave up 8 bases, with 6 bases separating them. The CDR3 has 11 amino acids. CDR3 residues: CASSLQEKLFF. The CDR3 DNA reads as TGTGCCAGCAGTTTACAGGAAAAACTGTTTTTT.

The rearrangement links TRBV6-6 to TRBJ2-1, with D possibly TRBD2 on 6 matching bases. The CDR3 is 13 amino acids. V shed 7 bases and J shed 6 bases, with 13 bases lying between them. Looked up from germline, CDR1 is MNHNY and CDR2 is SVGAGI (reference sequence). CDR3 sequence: CASTLGLPNEQFF. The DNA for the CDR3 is TGTGCCAGCACCCTGGGACTTCCCAATGAGCAGTTCTTC.

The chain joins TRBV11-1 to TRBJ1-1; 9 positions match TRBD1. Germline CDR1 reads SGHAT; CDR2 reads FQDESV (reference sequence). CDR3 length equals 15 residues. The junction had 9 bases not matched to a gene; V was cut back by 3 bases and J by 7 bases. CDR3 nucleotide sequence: TGTGCCAGCAGCTTGCTAGGGACAGGGCCCAGTGAAGCTTTCTTT. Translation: CASSLLGTGPSEAFF.

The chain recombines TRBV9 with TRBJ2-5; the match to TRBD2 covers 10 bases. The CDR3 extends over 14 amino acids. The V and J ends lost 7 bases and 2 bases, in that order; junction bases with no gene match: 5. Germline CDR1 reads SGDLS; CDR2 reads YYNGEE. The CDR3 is CASGNSGGQETQYF. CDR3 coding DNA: TGTGCCAGCGGAAATAGCGGGGGGCAAGAGACCCAGTACTTC.

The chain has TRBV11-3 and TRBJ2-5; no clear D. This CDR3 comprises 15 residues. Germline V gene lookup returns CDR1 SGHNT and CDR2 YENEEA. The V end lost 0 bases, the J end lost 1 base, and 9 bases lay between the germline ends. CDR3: CASSLDLTTQETQYF. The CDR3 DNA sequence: TGTGCCAGCAGCTTAGATCTAACTACCCAAGAGACCCAGTACTTC.

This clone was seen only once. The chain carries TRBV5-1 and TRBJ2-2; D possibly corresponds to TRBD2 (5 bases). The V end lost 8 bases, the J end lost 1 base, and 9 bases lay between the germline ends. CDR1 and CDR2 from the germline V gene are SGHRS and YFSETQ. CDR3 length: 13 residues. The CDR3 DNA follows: TGCGCCAGTATAAGCGGGAACACCGGGGAGCTGTTTTTT. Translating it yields CASISGNTGELFF.

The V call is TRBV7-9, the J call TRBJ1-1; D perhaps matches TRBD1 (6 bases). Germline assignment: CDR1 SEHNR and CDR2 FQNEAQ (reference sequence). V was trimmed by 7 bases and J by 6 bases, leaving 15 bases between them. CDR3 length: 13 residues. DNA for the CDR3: TGTGCCAGCACTCAGGGGCAGGTATCTGAAGCTTTCTTT. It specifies CASTQGQVSEAFF.

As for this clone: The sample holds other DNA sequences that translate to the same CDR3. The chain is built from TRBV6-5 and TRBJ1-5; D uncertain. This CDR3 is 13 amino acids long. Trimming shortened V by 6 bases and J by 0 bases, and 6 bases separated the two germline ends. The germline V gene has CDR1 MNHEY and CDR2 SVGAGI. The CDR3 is CASRRDSNQPQHF. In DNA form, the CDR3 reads TGTGCCAGCAGGAGGGATAGCAATCAGCCCCAGCATTTT.

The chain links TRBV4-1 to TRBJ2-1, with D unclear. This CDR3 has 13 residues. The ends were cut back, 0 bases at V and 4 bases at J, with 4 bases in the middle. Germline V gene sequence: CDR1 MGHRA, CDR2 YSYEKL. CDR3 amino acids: CASSQDPYNEQFF. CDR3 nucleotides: TGCGCCAGCAGCCAAGATCCATACAATGAGCAGTTCTTC.

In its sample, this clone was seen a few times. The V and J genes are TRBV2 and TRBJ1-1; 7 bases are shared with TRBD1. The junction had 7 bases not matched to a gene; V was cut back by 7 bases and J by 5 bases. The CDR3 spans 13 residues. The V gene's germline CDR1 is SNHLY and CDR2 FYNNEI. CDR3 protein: CASNSQGGTEAFF. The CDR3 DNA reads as TGTGCCAGCAATTCTCAGGGGGGAACTGAAGCTTTCTTT.

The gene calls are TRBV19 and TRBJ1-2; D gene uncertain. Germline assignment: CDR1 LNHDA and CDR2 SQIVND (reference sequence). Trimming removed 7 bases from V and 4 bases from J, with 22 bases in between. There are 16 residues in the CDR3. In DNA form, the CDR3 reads TGTGCCAGTATCCGCTCAGGCTATCAGGAGGGCTATGGCTACACCTTC. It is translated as CASIRSGYQEGYGYTF.

The CDR3 sequence: CASSGGVAGGYEQYF. DNA of the CDR3: TGTGCCAGCAGCGGGGGGGTAGCGGGAGGGTACGAGCAGTACTTC. The chain joins TRBV11-3 to TRBJ2-7; the match to TRBD2 covers 11 bases. The CDR3 has 15 amino acids. Unmatched junction bases numbered 7, after V lost 5 bases and J lost 4 bases. Per the germline V gene, CDR1 is SGHNT and CDR2 is YENEEA.

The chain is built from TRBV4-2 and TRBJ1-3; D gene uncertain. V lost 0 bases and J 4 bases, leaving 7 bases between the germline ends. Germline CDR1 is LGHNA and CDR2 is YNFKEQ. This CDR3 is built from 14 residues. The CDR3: CASSQEQPGNTIYF. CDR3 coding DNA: TGTGCCAGCAGCCAAGAACAGCCCGGAAACACCATATATTTT.

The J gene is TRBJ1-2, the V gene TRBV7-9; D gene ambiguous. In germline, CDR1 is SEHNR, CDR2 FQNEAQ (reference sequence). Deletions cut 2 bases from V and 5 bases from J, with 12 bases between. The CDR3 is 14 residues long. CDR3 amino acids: CASSLTRDSYGYTF. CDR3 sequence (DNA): TGTGCCAGCAGCTTAACCAGAGACTCGTATGGCTACACCTTC.

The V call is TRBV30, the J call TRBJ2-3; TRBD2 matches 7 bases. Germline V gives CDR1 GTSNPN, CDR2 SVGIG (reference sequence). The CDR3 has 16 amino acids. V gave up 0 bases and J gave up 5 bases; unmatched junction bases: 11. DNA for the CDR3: TGTGCCTGGAGTGTGGGAGGGGCCCAGACCGTAGATACGCAGTATTTT. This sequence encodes CAWSVGGAQTVDTQYF.

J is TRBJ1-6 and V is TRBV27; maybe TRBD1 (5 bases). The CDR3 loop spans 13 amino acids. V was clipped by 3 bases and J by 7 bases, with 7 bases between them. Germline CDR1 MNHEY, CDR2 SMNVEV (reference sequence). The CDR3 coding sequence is TGTGCCAGCAGTTTCCGGGGGAATTCACCCCTCCACTTT. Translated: CASSFRGNSPLHF.

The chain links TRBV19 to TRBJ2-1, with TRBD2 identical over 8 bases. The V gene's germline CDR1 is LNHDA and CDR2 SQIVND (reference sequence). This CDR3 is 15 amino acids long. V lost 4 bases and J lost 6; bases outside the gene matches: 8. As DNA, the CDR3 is TGTGCCAGTAGTAAGGCGGGAGGCGAGATCAATGAGCAGTTCTTC. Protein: CASSKAGGEINEQFF.

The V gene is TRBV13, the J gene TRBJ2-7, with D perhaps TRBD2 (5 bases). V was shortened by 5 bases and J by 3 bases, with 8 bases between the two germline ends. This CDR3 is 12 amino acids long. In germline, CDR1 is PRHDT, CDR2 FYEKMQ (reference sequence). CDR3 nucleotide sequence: TGTGCCAGCAGCCTCCGGGACTACGAGCAGTACGTC. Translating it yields CASSLRDYEQYV.

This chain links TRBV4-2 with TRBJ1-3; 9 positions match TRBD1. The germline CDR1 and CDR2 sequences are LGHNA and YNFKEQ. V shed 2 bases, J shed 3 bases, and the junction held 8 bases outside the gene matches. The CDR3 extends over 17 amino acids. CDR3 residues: CASSQLQTGGSGNTIYF. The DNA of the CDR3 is TGTGCCAGCAGCCAACTTCAGACAGGGGGTAGTGGAAACACCATATATTTT.